One and the same sample provided the 15 T cell receptor beta chains below, sequenced in a study of Ad26.COV2.S vaccination and SARS-CoV-2 variants. The assay was immunoSEQ multiplex PCR, and TCRdb's table has in-frame clones only and misses some. Of a few hundred thousand clones in the sample, around 93% were seen once. As to treatment: some 20 received Ad26.COV2.S at low or high dose, single or two shots; 5 received placebo; per-sample allocation not given. Day 63 after the first vaccine or placebo injection was the time point for sampling. The source material was peripheral blood, sampled in a trial of Ad26.COV2.S vaccine versus placebo. The origin of the receptors is a person between 18 and 59 years old who received the Ad26.COV2.S COVID-19 vaccine or a placebo.

The chain couples TRBV19 to TRBJ2-5, with TRBD1 matching over 12 bases. The CDR3 covers 15 residues. V lost 9 bases, J lost 4 bases, and 9 bases stayed unmatched. Per germline, CDR1 LNHDA and CDR2 SQIVND (reference sequence). The CDR3 loop is CARYSPGQGAETQYF. The DNA of the CDR3 is TGTGCCAGATATTCCCCGGGACAGGGGGCAGAGACCCAGTACTTC. The complete variable domain, with remaining parts taken from reference TRBV19 and TRBJ2-5, reads DGGITQSPKYLFRKEGQNVTLSCEQNLNHDAMYWYRQDPGQGLRLIYYSQIVNDFQKGDIAEGYSVSREKKESFPLTVTSAQKNPTAFYLCARYSPGQGAETQYFGPGTRLLVL.

Notes on this clone: Within the sample, other DNA sequences also encode this same CDR3. The chain is built from TRBV6-4 and TRBJ2-3, with D perhaps matching TRBD2 (7 bases). Looked up from germline, CDR1 is MRHNA and CDR2 is SNTAGT. V was pared by 2 bases and J by 2 bases, with 8 bases between. The CDR3 has 14 residues. Here the CDR3 reads CASSDGGATDTQYF. CDR3 bases: TGTGCCAGCAGTGACGGGGGGGCCACAGATACGCAGTATTTT.

The V call is TRBV7-9, the J call TRBJ2-5, with 9 positions matching TRBD1. Germline V gene data show CDR1 as SEHNR and CDR2 as FQNEAQ (reference sequence). The CDR3 totals 15 residues. With 5 bases clipped from V and 3 bases from J, the junction kept 7 bases outside the gene matches. The CDR3 here is CASSANRDREETQYF. The CDR3 nucleotides read TGTGCCAGCAGCGCAAACCGGGACAGGGAAGAGACCCAGTACTTC.

V is TRBV9 and J is TRBJ2-1, with 9 bases lining up with TRBD1. Germline V gene lookup returns CDR1 SGDLS and CDR2 YYNGEE. The CDR3 runs 14 residues. The V and J ends lost 7 bases and 6 bases, in that order; junction bases with no gene match: 8. This CDR3 reads CASSPSTGGNEQFF. CDR3 in DNA: TGTGCCAGCTCCCCTTCGACAGGGGGCAATGAGCAGTTCTTC.

The chain combines TRBV21-1 with TRBJ2-7; no check of the table's D call, TRBD1, against the DNA was made. TRBV21-1 corresponds to a pseudogene. This CDR3 contains 15 residues. The CDR3 region has the DNA TGTGCCAGCAGCGGGCGGGGACAGGGGGCCTACGAGCAGTACTTC. Its translation is CASSGRGQGAYEQYF.

This clone occurred once. The genes are TRBV5-4 and TRBJ2-2; no reliable D call. Germline V gene sequence: CDR1 SGHNT, CDR2 YYREEE (reference sequence). The CDR3 has 14 residues. Trimming stripped 1 base from V and 0 bases from J, with 4 bases between. DNA for the CDR3: TGTGCCAGCAGCTTGCGAACGAACACCGGGGAGCTGTTTTTT. It is translated as CASSLRTNTGELFF.

The chain joins TRBV7-2 to TRBJ1-3; D gene unclear. In germline, CDR1 is SGHTA, CDR2 FQGNSA. The CDR3 is 19 residues long. The V gene lost 5 bases and the J gene lost 2 bases, with 25 bases spanning the gap. The chain's CDR3 is CASSLLGRTLPAPGNTIYF. CDR3 DNA sequence: TGTGCCAGCAGCCTTCTTGGACGGACGTTACCGGCCCCTGGAAACACCATATATTTT.

The rearrangement uses TRBV7-2 and TRBJ1-6; the D gene is possibly TRBD1 (5 bases). The V gene lost 3 bases and the J gene lost 13 bases, with 7 bases spanning the gap. This CDR3 is 11 amino acids long. The germline CDR1 and CDR2 sequences are SGHTA and FQGNSA. CDR3 bases: TGTGCCAGCAGCTTCGGGGGGCCCCTCCACTTT. Translation: CASSFGGPLHF.

This clone was counted a few times. The chain is built from TRBV10-3 and TRBJ2-5; 12 bases line up with TRBD1. The V gene's germline CDR1 is ENHRY and CDR2 SYGVKD. With V trimmed by 10 bases and J by 10 bases, 10 bases remained unmatched. The CDR3 has 13 amino acids. The CDR3 is CASAGQGASYQYF. CDR3 nucleotides: TGTGCCAGCGCGGGACAGGGGGCTAGTTACCAGTACTTC.

The chain couples TRBV3-1 (or the pseudogene TRBV3-2) to TRBJ1-2; perhaps TRBD1 as D (5 bases). The CDR3 totals 14 residues. Looked up from germline, CDR1 is LGHDT and CDR2 is YNNKEL (reference sequence). V shed 4 bases and J shed 12 bases, with 21 bases lying between them. This CDR3 reads CASSPDTRRGGHTF. CDR3 DNA sequence: TGTGCCAGCAGCCCTGACACCCGTCGGGGCGGCCACACCTTC.

This sequence joins TRBV11-2 and TRBJ1-6, with D possibly TRBD1 on 6 matching bases. Trimming shortened V by 2 bases and J by 4 bases, and 6 bases separated the two germline ends. Germline loops: CDR1 SGHAT, CDR2 FQNNGV. There are 14 residues in the CDR3. The CDR3 DNA sequence: TGTGCCAGCAGCTTACAGGGGTATAATTCACCCCTCCACTTT. Its translation is CASSLQGYNSPLHF.

The V and J genes are TRBV7-8 and TRBJ1-2; no clear D gene. V was pared by 2 bases and J by 3 bases, with 13 bases between. The germline gives CDR1 SGHVS, CDR2 FQNEAQ. The CDR3 length is 15 residues. CDR3 DNA: TGTGCCAGCAGCTTACAGGAGGCCTCCTACTATGGCTACACCTTC. Protein product: CASSLQEASYYGYTF.

The rearrangement joins TRBV5-1 to TRBJ2-2; TRBD2 matches 12 bases. Germline CDR1 is SGHRS and CDR2 is YFSETQ. The CDR3 sequence is 16 residues long. J lost 6 bases, V lost 4 bases, and 7 bases had no gene match. CDR3 nucleotide sequence: TGCGCCAGCAGCATAACCGGGACTAGCGGGCCCGGGGAGCTGTTTTTT. This encodes CASSITGTSGPGELFF.

The chain combines TRBV7-7 with TRBJ2-2; 11 bases are shared with TRBD1. The CDR3 consists of 17 residues. CDR1 is SSHAT, CDR2 FNYEAQ, per germline (reference sequence). J was trimmed by 3 bases and V by 5 bases; bases with no gene match: 8. CDR3 residues: CASSARDRGRDTGELFF. The CDR3 bases are TGTGCCAGCAGCGCCCGGGACAGGGGGAGAGACACCGGGGAGCTGTTTTTT.

This sequence joins TRBV9 and TRBJ2-1, with D hard to call. V shed 4 bases and J shed 5 bases, with 4 bases lying between them. Germline V gene sequence: CDR1 SGDLS, CDR2 YYNGEE. CDR3 length equals 11 residues. This CDR3 is CASSRDNEQFF. The CDR3 nucleotides read TGTGCCAGCAGCAGGGACAATGAGCAGTTCTTC.